This TCR beta chain was documented in a study of blood T cell repertoires in COVID-19. Study information: Whether acute or convalescent, the COVID-19 samples came from the United States, Italy and Spain. In each case, the material was cDNA or gDNA derived from T cells, B-cell-depleted T cells, or PBMCs.

In the source study's methods: Amplified reference gene primers provided the basis for estimating nucleated cell counts. Produced via immunoSEQ multiplex PCR; TCRdb's table is partial and in-frame only. V, J and clone size are taken as reported in that table, and D and trimming were inferred from the DNA itself. The data hold some 78,000 clones, with approximately 89% observed a single time. Germline V gives CDR1 MNHEY, CDR2 SVGAGI. The V segment lost 2 bases and the J segment 9 bases; nucleotides outside the gene matches: 4. The CDR3 has 13 amino acids. The rearrangement links TRBV6-5 to TRBJ2-1; 7 bases line up with TRBD1. Material for sequencing was peripheral blood. The clonotype originates from a man aged 45-65 years with active or convalescent COVID-19. CDR3 DNA sequence: TGTGCCAGCAGTTACATACAGGGGACTGAGCAGTTCTTC. This translates into CASSYIQGTEQFF.